The T cell receptor beta chain described here comes from a study of cytomegalovirus exposure and HLA in healthy donors. Study overall: Sequencing of about 179 million T cells in an earlier analysis found 100 million to 140 million unique TCR beta sequences. Study results and limitations: Beyond CMV serostatus, there was no information to go on about immune exposure. Through in vitro validation, a few CMV-associated chains were shown to be specific for CMV antigens. A missense DCLRE1C variant was associated with V- and J-gene trimming of TCR beta chains in a later analysis, and an independent cohort replicated the association.

For this clone: Antigen specificity is unknown.

V dropped 3 bases and J dropped 2 bases, with 7 bases sitting between them. CDR1 and CDR2 from the germline V gene are MDHEN and SYDVKM. The CDR3 is 13 amino acids. The PCR ran on 60 Vbeta and 13 Jbeta primers. Assay used: immunoSEQ multiplex PCR; TCRdb lists only in-frame clones, some missing. There are under 150,000 clones in the sample; 85% to 90% occur only once, and about 5% lies in the top ten. Sequencing input: PBMCs. The chain uses TRBV28 and TRBJ2-5, with unresolved D. The TCR was taken from a woman aged 25 to 39 in good health and CMV-seronegative. This CDR3 is CASSFNLQETQYF. The CDR3, as DNA: TGTGCCAGCAGTTTTAATCTACAAGAGACCCAGTACTTC.